Reported below is one T cell receptor beta chain. Its antigen is not identified. The V gene's germline CDR1 is KGHSH and CDR2 LQKENI. CDR3 length: 13 amino acids. V shed 3 bases and J shed 7 bases, with 10 bases lying between them. Across several immunoSEQ plates, the genomic DNA of each subset was split evenly. Profiling relied on immunoSEQ multiplex PCR, and the TCRdb table lists in-frame clones only, not all of them. This table has a few million clones, more than 85% appearing once. The record originates from a study of shared clonotypes between healthy human individuals. Study results and limitations: Among donors, sharing of clonotypes was expected to be affected by sequencing depth. A small donor pool kept down the genetic and exposure-history diversity that was represented.

This clonotype was obtained from a man in his late teens or twenties in good health. Some clones in this sample may be carry-over from other donors' samples. The sequenced sample consisted of naive CD4+ T cells from PBMCs. Subset specified: CD45RA+ positively selected. The chain couples TRBV18 to TRBJ1-5; D may be TRBD1 (6 bases). This CDR3 is CASSPGAAQPQHF. The CDR3 DNA sequence: TGTGCCAGCTCACCGGGGGCGGCACAGCCCCAGCATTTT.